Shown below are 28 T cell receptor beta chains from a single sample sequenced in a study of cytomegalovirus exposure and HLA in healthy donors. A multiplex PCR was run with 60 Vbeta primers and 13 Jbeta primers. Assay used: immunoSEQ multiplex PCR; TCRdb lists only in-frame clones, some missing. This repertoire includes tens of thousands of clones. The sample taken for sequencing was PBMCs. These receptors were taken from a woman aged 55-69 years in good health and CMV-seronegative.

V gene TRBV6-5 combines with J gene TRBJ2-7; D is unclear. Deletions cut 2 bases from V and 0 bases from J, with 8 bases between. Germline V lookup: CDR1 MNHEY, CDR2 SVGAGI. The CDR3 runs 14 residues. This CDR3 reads CASSYLASSYEQYF. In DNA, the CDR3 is TGTGCCAGCAGTTACCTGGCTTCCTCCTACGAGCAGTACTTC.

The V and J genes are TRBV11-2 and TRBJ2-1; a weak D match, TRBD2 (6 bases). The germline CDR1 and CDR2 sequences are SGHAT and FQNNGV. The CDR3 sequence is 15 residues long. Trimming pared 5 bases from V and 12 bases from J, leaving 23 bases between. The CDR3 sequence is CASSPTASAREWQFF. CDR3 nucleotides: TGTGCCAGCAGCCCAACGGCCTCAGCTCGGGAGTGGCAGTTCTTC.

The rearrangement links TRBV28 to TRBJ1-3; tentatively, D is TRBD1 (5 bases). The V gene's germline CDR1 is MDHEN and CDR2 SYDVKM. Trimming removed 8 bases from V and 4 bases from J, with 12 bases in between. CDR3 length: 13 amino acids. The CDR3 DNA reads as TGTGCCAGCTACGGGGGGAAGGGAAACACCATATATTTT. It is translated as CASYGGKGNTIYF.

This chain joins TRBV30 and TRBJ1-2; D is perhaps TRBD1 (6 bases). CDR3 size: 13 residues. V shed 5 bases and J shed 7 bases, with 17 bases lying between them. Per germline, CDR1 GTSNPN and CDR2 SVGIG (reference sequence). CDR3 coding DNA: TGTGCCTGGCCGAGGGGGGGCGCCAGTGGCTACACCTTC. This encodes CAWPRGGASGYTF.

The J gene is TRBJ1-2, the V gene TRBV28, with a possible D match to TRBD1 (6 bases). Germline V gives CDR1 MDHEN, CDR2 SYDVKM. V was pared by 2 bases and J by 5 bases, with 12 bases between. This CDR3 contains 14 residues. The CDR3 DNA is TGTGCCAGCAGTTTAGCGACAGGCGAATATGGCTACACCTTC. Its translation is CASSLATGEYGYTF.

CDR3 nucleotides: TGCACCAGCAGCCCTGACAGGGGATTGGGCTATGGCTACACCTTC. It yields the protein CTSSPDRGLGYGYTF. The V gene is TRBV1, the J gene TRBJ1-2; TRBD1 was called by the table and not checked on the DNA. TRBV1 is an annotated pseudogene. The CDR3 is made up of 15 amino acids.

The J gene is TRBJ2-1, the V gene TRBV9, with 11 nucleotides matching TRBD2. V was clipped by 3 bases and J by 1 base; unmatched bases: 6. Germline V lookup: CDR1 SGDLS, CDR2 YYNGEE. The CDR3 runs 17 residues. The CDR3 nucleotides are TGTGCCAGCAGCGCCCGTAGCGGGAGGGCGTCCTACAATGAGCAGTTCTTC. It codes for CASSARSGRASYNEQFF.

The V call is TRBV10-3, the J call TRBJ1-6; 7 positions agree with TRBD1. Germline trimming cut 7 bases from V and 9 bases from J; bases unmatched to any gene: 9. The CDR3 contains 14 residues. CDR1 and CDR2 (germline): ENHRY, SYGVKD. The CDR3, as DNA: TGTGCCATCAATCCGGGGCCAGGGGGTTCACCCCTCCACTTT. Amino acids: CAINPGPGGSPLHF.

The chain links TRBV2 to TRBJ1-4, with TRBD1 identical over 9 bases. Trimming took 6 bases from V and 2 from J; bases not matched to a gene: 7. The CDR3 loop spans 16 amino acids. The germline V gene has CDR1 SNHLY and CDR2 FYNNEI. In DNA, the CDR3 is TGTGCCAGCAGGGGGACAGGGTTAATTACTAATGAAAAACTGTTTTTT. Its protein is CASRGTGLITNEKLFF.

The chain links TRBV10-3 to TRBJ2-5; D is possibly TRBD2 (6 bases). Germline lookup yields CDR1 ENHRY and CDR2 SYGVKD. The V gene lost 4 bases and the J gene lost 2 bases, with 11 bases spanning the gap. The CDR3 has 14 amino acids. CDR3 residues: CAISGGAGQETQYF. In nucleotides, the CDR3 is TGTGCCATCAGTGGGGGTGCGGGACAAGAGACCCAGTACTTC.

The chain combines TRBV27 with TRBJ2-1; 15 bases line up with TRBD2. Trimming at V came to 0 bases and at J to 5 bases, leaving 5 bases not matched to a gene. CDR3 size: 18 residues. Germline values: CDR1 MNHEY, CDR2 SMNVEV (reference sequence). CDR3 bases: TGTGCCAGCAGTTTATCTCTCGGACTAGCGGGGGGGGACAATGAGCAGTTCTTC. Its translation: CASSLSLGLAGGDNEQFF.

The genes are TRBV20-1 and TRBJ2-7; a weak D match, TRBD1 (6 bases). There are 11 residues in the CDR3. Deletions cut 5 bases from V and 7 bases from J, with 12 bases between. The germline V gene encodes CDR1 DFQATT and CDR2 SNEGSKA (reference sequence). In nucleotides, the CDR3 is TGCAGTGCTTCCAGGGGTGGAGAGCAGTACTTC. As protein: CSASRGGEQYF.

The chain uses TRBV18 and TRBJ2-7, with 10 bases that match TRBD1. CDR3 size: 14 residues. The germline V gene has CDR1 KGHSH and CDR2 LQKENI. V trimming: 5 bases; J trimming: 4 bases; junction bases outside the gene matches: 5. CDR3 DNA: TGTGCCAGCTCAGCCGGGACAGGGGTATACGAGCAGTACTTC. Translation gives CASSAGTGVYEQYF. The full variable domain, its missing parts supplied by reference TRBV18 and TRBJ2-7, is NAGVMQNPRHLVRRRGQEARLRCSPMKGHSHVYWYRQLPEEGLKFMVYLQKENIIDESGMPKERFSAEFPKEGPSILRIQQVVRGDSAAYFCASSAGTGVYEQYFGPGTRLTVT.

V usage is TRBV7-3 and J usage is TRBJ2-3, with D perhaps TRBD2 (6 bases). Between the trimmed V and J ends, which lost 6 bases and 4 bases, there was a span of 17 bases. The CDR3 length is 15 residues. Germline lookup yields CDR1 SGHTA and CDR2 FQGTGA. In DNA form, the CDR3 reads TGTGCCAGCAGTACTGGACTATTTAACGCAGATACGCAGTATTTT. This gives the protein CASSTGLFNADTQYF.

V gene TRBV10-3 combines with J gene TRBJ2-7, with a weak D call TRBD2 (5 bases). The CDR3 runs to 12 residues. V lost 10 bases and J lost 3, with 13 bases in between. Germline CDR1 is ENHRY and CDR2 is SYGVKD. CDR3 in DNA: TGTGCCACGGCCCGGGATTACTACGAGCAGTACTTC. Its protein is CATARDYYEQYF.

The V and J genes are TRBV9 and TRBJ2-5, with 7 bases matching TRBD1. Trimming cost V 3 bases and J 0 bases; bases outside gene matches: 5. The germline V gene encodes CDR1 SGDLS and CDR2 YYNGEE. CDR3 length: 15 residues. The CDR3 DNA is TGTGCCAGCAGCGCCCTTACAGGGGACCAAGAGACCCAGTACTTC. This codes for CASSALTGDQETQYF.

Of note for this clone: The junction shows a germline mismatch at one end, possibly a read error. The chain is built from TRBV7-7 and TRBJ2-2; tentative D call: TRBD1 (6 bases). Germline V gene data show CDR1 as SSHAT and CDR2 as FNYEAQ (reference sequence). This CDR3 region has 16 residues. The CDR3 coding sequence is TGTGCTAGCAGCTACGGAGCAGGGGATGGGGCCGGGGAGCTGTTTTTT. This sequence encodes CASSYGAGDGAGELFF.

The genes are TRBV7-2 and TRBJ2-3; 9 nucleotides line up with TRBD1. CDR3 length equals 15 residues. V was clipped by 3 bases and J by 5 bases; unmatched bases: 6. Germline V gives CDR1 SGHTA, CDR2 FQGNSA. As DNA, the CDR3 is TGTGCCAGCAGCTTGTCCGAGACAGGGGGAGATACGCAGTATTTT. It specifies CASSLSETGGDTQYF.

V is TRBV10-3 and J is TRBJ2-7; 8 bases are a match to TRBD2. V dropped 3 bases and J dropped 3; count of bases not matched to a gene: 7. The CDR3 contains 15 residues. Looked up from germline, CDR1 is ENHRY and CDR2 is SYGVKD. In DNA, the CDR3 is TGTGCCATCAGTGATGAACTAGCGGCAAACTACGAGCAGTACTTC. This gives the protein CAISDELAANYEQYF.

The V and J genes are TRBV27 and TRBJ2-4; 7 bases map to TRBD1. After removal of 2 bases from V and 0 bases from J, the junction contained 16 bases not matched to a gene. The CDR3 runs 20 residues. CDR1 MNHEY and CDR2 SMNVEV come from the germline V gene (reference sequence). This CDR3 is CASSLRARDSTFLAKNIQYF. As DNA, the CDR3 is TGTGCCAGCAGTTTACGTGCCCGGGACAGTACCTTTCTAGCCAAAAACATTCAGTACTTC.

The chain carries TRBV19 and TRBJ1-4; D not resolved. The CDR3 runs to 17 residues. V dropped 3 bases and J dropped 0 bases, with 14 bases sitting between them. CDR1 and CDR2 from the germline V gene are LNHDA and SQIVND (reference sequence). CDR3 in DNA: TGTGCCAGTAGTATTCCAGGTGGGCAGTCAACTAATGAAAAACTGTTTTTT. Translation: CASSIPGGQSTNEKLFF.

This CDR3 is CASTKGQTSTYEQYF. CDR3 nucleotide sequence: TGTGCCAGCACCAAAGGACAGACGTCTACCTACGAGCAGTACTTC. The chain employs TRBV2 and TRBJ2-7, with a possible D match to TRBD1 (6 bases). With 7 bases removed from V and 2 bases from J, the gap between germline ends came to 18 bases. The CDR3 totals 15 residues. Germline assignment: CDR1 SNHLY and CDR2 FYNNEI.

CDR3 sequence (DNA): TGTGCCAGCTCACCACCGCCGGGGAAGAAAGCCTACGAGCAGTACTTC. It yields the protein CASSPPPGKKAYEQYF. This sequence joins TRBV18 and TRBJ2-7; D may be TRBD2 (5 bases). The CDR3 runs 16 residues. CDR1 KGHSH and CDR2 LQKENI come from the germline V gene. V gave up 0 bases and J gave up 2 bases, with 14 bases separating them.

This chain's CDR3 is CAISESRETEAFF. DNA of the CDR3: TGTGCCATCAGTGAGTCGAGGGAAACTGAAGCTTTCTTT. The chain is built from TRBV10-3 and TRBJ1-1; no definite D call. Trimming pared 0 bases from V and 5 bases from J, leaving 7 bases between. The CDR3 consists of 13 residues. Germline V gene data show CDR1 as ENHRY and CDR2 as SYGVKD.

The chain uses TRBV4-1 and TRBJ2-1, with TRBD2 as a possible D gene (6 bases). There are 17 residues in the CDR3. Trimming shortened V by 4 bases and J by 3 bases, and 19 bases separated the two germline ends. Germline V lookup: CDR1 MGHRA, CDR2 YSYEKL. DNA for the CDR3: TGCGCCAGCAGCCCCGAATTTCAGGTAGCGGACTACAATGAGCAGTTCTTC. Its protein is CASSPEFQVADYNEQFF.

CDR3 sequence (DNA): TGTGCCAGCAGTTTAGCAGGGTCCGAGCAGTACTTC. Encoded protein: CASSLAGSEQYF. The chain carries TRBV28 and TRBJ2-7, with D tentatively TRBD1 (5 bases). The V gene's germline CDR1 is MDHEN and CDR2 SYDVKM. The CDR3 extends over 12 amino acids. Trimming left V 2 bases short and J 6 bases short, with 8 bases between.

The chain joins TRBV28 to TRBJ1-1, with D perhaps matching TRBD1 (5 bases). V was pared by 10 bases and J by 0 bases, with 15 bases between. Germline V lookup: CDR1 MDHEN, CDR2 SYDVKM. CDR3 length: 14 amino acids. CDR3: CATVRGGMNTEAFF. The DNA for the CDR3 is TGTGCCACCGTCCGGGGGGGGATGAACACTGAAGCTTTCTTT.

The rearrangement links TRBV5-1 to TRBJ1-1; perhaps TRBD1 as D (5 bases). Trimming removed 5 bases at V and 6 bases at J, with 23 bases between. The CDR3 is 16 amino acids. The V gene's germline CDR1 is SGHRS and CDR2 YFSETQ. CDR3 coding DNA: TGCGCCAGCAGTCCTAGCGCCGGGGGGGGATTGGCTGAAGCTTTCTTT. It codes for CASSPSAGGGLAEAFF. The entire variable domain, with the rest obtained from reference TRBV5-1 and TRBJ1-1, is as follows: KAGVTQTPRYLIKTRGQQVTLSCSPISGHRSVSWYQQTPGQGLQFLFEYFSETQRNKGNFPGRFSGRQFSNSRSEMNVSTLELGDSALYLCASSPSAGGGLAEAFFGQGTRLTVV.